The rows below give T cell receptor beta chains drawn from one sample of a study of cytomegalovirus exposure and HLA in healthy donors. The assay was immunoSEQ multiplex PCR, and TCRdb's table has in-frame clones only and misses some. The sample contains 150,000 to 200,000 clones, 81% of which appear only once. The sample was PBMCs. These receptors all stem from a woman aged 25 to 39 in good health and CMV-seronegative. The CDR3 runs from the conserved cysteine through the conserved F or W. Fields, in order: V gene, J gene, clone size, D gene, CDR3 DNA, CDR3 protein. The D gene is left open where the match is weak. Expanded clones get a size class; other rows say once, few or many, or leave the size out.

TRBV6-1	TRBJ2-5	.	.	TGTGCCAGCAGTGAAAGCCTTCAAGAGACCCAGTACTTC	CASSESLQETQYF
TRBV5-1	TRBJ1-1	.	.	TGCGCCAGCAGCTTCGGGGGTTCTGGGAACACTGAAGCTTTCTTT	CASSFGGSGNTEAFF
TRBV7-9	TRBJ1-6	.	.	TGTGCCAGCAGCAACTACCCGACCGGCTCCTATAATTCACCCCTCCACTTT	CASSNYPTGSYNSPLHF
TRBV9	TRBJ1-2	few	.	TGTGCCAGCAGCCCCCAGGAGGTAAACTATGGCTACACCTTC	CASSPQEVNYGYTF
TRBV30	TRBJ1-1	.	.	TGTGCCTGGAGTTGGGCAGCGAACACTGAAGCTTTCTTT	CAWSWAANTEAFF
TRBV25-1	TRBJ1-5	.	.	TGTGCCAGCAGTGACGGACAGATGACTAGCAATCAGCCCCAGCATTTT	CASSDGQMTSNQPQHF
TRBV5-1	TRBJ2-7	.	TRBD2	TGCGCCAGCCGCTCGCTAGCGGGAGGGCCCCACGAGCAGTACTTC	CASRSLAGGPHEQYF
TRBV6-6	TRBJ2-7	.	.	TGTGCCAGCAGTTACGGTGACAGAGAATACGAGCAGTACTTC	CASSYGDREYEQYF
TRBV7-9	TRBJ2-7	.	TRBD2	TGTGCCAGCAGCAGGACTAGCGGGAGTCGGTCCTACGAGCAGTACTTC	CASSRTSGSRSYEQYF
TRBV7-9	TRBJ2-7	.	.	TGTGCCAGCAGCTTTCTACTAGCAGGCGAGCAGTACTTC	CASSFLLAGEQYF
TRBV5-6	TRBJ1-5	.	.	TGTGCCAGCACGCTTGGCGGTTATAGCAATCAGCCCCAGCATTTT	CASTLGGYSNQPQHF
TRBV4-1	TRBJ1-2	.	.	TGCGCCAGCAGCCAAGACGACAGCACTAACTATGGCTACACCTTC	CASSQDDSTNYGYTF
TRBV7-9	TRBJ2-7	.	.	TGTGCCAGCAGCTCCCACTACGAGCAGTACTTC	CASSSHYEQYF
TRBV27	TRBJ1-1	.	.	TGTGCCAGCAACCCGGACAGCGCCCAGGCGGACACTGAAGCTTTCTTT	CASNPDSAQADTEAFF
TRBV5-1	TRBJ2-1	.	.	TGCGCCAGCAGCTTGGAACTAGATGCGTATGAGCAGTTCTTC	CASSLELDAYEQFF
TRBV19	TRBJ2-7	.	.	TGTGCCAGTAGTATGGGCCTCGGCGAGCAGTACTTC	CASSMGLGEQYF
TRBV19	TRBJ2-5	.	TRBD1	TGTGCCAGTAGTATCACAGGGGGCGGAGAGACCCAGTACTTC	CASSITGGGETQYF
TRBV11-2	TRBJ2-1	.	.	TGTGCCAGCAGCTCGCCACAGGGAGTCACCTACAATGAGCAGTTCTTC	CASSSPQGVTYNEQFF
TRBV15	TRBJ2-7	.	TRBD1	TGTGCCACCAGCAGTAGAGGGCAGGGGGCGATCGAGCAGTACTTC	CATSSRGQGAIEQYF
TRBV11-3	TRBJ2-2	once	TRBD2	TGTGCCAGCAGCTTAGCCTTACTAGCGGGGCCGAACACCGGGGAGCTGTTTTTT	CASSLALLAGPNTGELFF
TRBV28	TRBJ2-6	.	.	TGTGCCAGCAGTTCTTCACCCTGGACAGTGATCTCTGGGGCCAACGTCCTGACTTTC	CASSSSPWTVISGANVLTF
TRBV19	TRBJ1-2	.	TRBD1	TGTGCCAGTAGTAGACCCCCGGACAGGACGTTTACCTTC	CASSRPPDRTFTF
TRBV5-5	TRBJ2-1	.	.	TGTGCCAGCAGCAATACAGGGAGCTCCTACAATGAGCAGTTCTTC	CASSNTGSSYNEQFF
TRBV5-1	TRBJ2-5	.	TRBD2	TGCGCCAGCAGCCCCGGCGGGGGAGAGACCCAGTACTTC	CASSPGGGETQYF
TRBV10-3	TRBJ2-7	.	TRBD2	TGTGCCATCAGTGATTCGGGACTAGAGTACGAGCAGTACTTC	CAISDSGLEYEQYF
TRBV7-2	TRBJ1-2	.	TRBD1	TGTGCCAGCAGCCTCCAGGGGGCGCCCGGCTATGGCTACACCTTC	CASSLQGAPGYGYTF
TRBV11-3	TRBJ1-1	many	.	TGTGCCAGCAGCCGAGTTTCGGGGACTGAAGCTTTCTTT	CASSRVSGTEAFF
TRBV9	TRBJ1-5	few	TRBD1	TGTGCCAGCAGCGTCGGACAGGGTAGCAATCAGCCCCAGCATTTT	CASSVGQGSNQPQHF
TRBV7-9	TRBJ2-7	.	.	TGTGCCAGCAGCCCACCCACTCTCCGTTTACCCTACGAGCAGTACTTC	CASSPPTLRLPYEQYF
TRBV6-1	TRBJ2-7	.	TRBD1	TGTGCCAGCAGTGATTATAACAGGGGTCAAACCTACGAGCAGTACTTC	CASSDYNRGQTYEQYF
TRBV29-1	TRBJ1-4	.	TRBD1	TGCAGCGTCGGACAGGGGACGAATGAAAAACTGTTTTTT	CSVGQGTNEKLFF
TRBV4-1	TRBJ2-1	.	TRBD2	TGCGCCAGCAGCCCCGGTTTTAGCGGGAGGACCAATGAGCAGTTCTTC	CASSPGFSGRTNEQFF
TRBV4-1	TRBJ2-5	.	.	TGCGCCAGCAGCCAAGTGTTGGTCGGGGAGACCCAGTACTTC	CASSQVLVGETQYF
TRBV30	TRBJ2-7	.	TRBD1	TGTGCCTGGAGTGCTGGACAGGGGGTAGGCGAGCAGTACTTC	CAWSAGQGVGEQYF
TRBV7-3	TRBJ2-5	.	TRBD2	TGTGCCAGCAGCTTAATTCCAGCGGGGACTAGCGGCCAACAAGAGACCCAGTACTTC	CASSLIPAGTSGQQETQYF
TRBV29-1	TRBJ2-1	.	TRBD2	TGCAGCGTTGGAGGACTAGCGGGCGATGAGCAGTTCTTC	CSVGGLAGDEQFF
TRBV6-5	TRBJ2-1	.	TRBD2	TGTGCCAGCAGTTACTCGGTAGCGGGTTTGGATGAGCAGTTCTTC	CASSYSVAGLDEQFF
TRBV5-6	TRBJ1-5	few	TRBD1	TGTGCCAGCAGCGCCACAGGGGACAATCAGCCCCAGCATTTT	CASSATGDNQPQHF
TRBV9	TRBJ1-4	.	TRBD1	TGTGCCAGCAGCGTGTTGACAGGGACGGTCGGGGAAAAACTGTTTTTT	CASSVLTGTVGEKLFF
TRBV5-6	TRBJ1-1	.	.	TGTGCCAGCAGCGTTGGGGACTTAGGGAACACTGAAGCTTTCTTT	CASSVGDLGNTEAFF
TRBV6-5	TRBJ1-1	once	.	TGTGCCAGCAGTTACTTGGGGGCAGCCCCAAAAGGAGCTTTCTTT	CASSYLGAAPKGAFF
TRBV28	TRBJ1-2	.	TRBD1	TGTGCCAGCCAAACAGGGGGCAACTATGGCTACACCTTC	CASQTGGNYGYTF
TRBV6-6	TRBJ1-5	.	.	TGTGCCAGCAGTTACGGCGGGGGCGCTCAGCCCCAGCATTTT	CASSYGGGAQPQHF
TRBV27	TRBJ2-1	.	TRBD2	TGTGCCAGCAGGGGGGGGAATGAGCAGTTCTTC	CASRGGNEQFF
TRBV4-2	TRBJ2-3	.	TRBD2	TGTGCCAGCAGCCAAGATGTCCCTAGCGGGGGGTCTAGCACAGATACGCAGTATTTT	CASSQDVPSGGSSTDTQYF
TRBV11-2	TRBJ2-7	.	.	TGTGCCAGCAGCCCGCTGGTGGGGCGAAAAACCTACGAGCAGTACTTC	CASSPLVGRKTYEQYF
TRBV27	TRBJ1-5	.	TRBD1	TGTGCCAGCGCTAGACAGGGTGGCAATCAGCCCCAGCATTTT	CASARQGGNQPQHF
TRBV2	TRBJ1-5	.	.	TGTGCCAGCAGTGAACAGGGGCAGGGAAATCAGCCCCAGCATTTT	CASSEQGQGNQPQHF
TRBV11-2	TRBJ2-7	.	TRBD2	TGTGCCAGCAGCTTAGCCTTCCGCAGCGGGGGGGCCTACGAGCAGTACTTC	CASSLAFRSGGAYEQYF
TRBV5-6	TRBJ1-6	medium-sized	.	TGTGCCAGCAGCTTGGCTCGCAGGTTTAATTCACCCCTCCACTTT	CASSLARRFNSPLHF
TRBV7-6	TRBJ1-1	few	.	TGTGCCAGCAGCACCCGACAGTACACTGAAGCTTTCTTT	CASSTRQYTEAFF
TRBV2	TRBJ1-5	.	TRBD1	TGTGCCAGCAGTAGGGACAGAAATCAGCCCCAGCATTTT	CASSRDRNQPQHF
TRBV7-9	TRBJ2-7	.	TRBD1	TGTGCCAGCAGCCAGGTGGGCAGGGGGCAAGTGGAGTACTTC	CASSQVGRGQVEYF